The 9 T cell receptor beta chains in this list originate from one sample, sequenced in a study of blood T cells in healthy people across ages. Combining a sample-barcoded 5' primer with a J-beta primer mix, a second PCR ran for roughly 6 to 11 cycles. TCRdb re-analysed the 5' RACE reads in MiXCR, keeping a single row per CDR3 protein. The table shows about 640,000 distinct CDR3 sequences, with about 54% occurring only once. Sequencing was done on a sample of blood. These TCRs come from a man aged 55 to 69 in good health.

The CDR3, as DNA: TGCGCCAGCAGCTTGGGCCGAACTAGTTATGGCTACACCTTC. It specifies CASSLGRTSYGYTF. The V call is TRBV5-1, the J call TRBJ1-2; D remains unclear. Trimming removed 0 bases from V and 5 bases from J, with 11 bases in between. The CDR3 contains 14 residues. Germline V gives CDR1 SGHRS, CDR2 YFSETQ.

DNA for the CDR3: TGTGCCAGCAGTGAAGCTATCGGGCAGGTTCCCTACGAGCAGTACTTC. Protein sequence: CASSEAIGQVPYEQYF. The chain employs TRBV6-1 and TRBJ2-5, with D hard to call. The end of the DNA fits TRBJ2-7 better, so the J call may be wrong. Germline assignment: CDR1 MNHNS and CDR2 SASEGT. The CDR3 contains 16 residues.

This clonotype has a handful of counts. The rearrangement links TRBV27 to TRBJ2-7; 8 bases match TRBD1. V gave up 6 bases and J gave up 6 bases; unmatched junction bases: 4. The CDR3 spans 12 residues. From germline, CDR1 is MNHEY and CDR2 SMNVEV (reference sequence). CDR3 protein: CASRPTGGEQYF. CDR3 bases: TGTGCCAGCAGACCAACAGGGGGCGAGCAGTACTTC.

The chain carries TRBV12-3 or TRBV12-4 and TRBJ2-5, with 11 bases matching TRBD2. J was trimmed by 11 bases and V by 6 bases; bases with no gene match: 23. The CDR3 sequence is 18 residues long. In DNA form, the CDR3 reads TGTGCCAGCAGCCTCGCCGGGACTAGCGGCACCCGGCTTCCCGTGCAGTACTTC. Protein product: CASSLAGTSGTRLPVQYF.

This chain links TRBV24-1 with TRBJ1-4, with D perhaps TRBD1 (5 bases). Germline V gene sequence: CDR1 KGHDR, CDR2 SFDVKD. This CDR3 is built from 16 residues. V lost 3 bases, J lost 7 bases, and 17 bases lay in between. The CDR3, as DNA: TGTGCCACCAGTGATCATCGGGACTCCCTAGGTGAAAAACTGTTTTTT. This sequence encodes CATSDHRDSLGEKLFF.

J is TRBJ2-7 and V is TRBV6-4; D unclear. The CDR3 runs to 15 residues. V was shortened by 3 bases and J by 4 bases, with 16 bases between the two germline ends. Germline V lookup: CDR1 MRHNA, CDR2 SNTAGT. The CDR3 here is CASSERAPITYEQYF. As DNA, the CDR3 is TGTGCCAGCAGTGAACGGGCCCCAATAACGTACGAGCAGTACTTC.

This chain uses TRBV5-1 with TRBJ1-4; no clear D gene. V gave up 4 bases and J gave up 3 bases, with 7 bases separating them. This CDR3 is built from 13 residues. Germline values: CDR1 SGHRS, CDR2 YFSETQ. The CDR3 region is CASSEGSNEKLFF. For the CDR3, the DNA is TGCGCCAGCAGCGAGGGCTCTAATGAAAAACTGTTTTTT.

The chain links TRBV12-3 or TRBV12-4 to TRBJ2-1; D unresolved. The end of the DNA is better explained by TRBJ2-7, so the J call may be wrong. The CDR3 is 12 residues long. The CDR3 here is CASSFVYNEQYF. As DNA, the CDR3 is TGTGCCAGCAGTTTCGTGTACAATGAGCAGTACTTC.

This chain uses TRBV20-1 with TRBJ2-7, with 7 bases identical to TRBD1. This CDR3 contains 14 residues. Germline V gene data show CDR1 as DFQATT and CDR2 as SNEGSKA (reference sequence). V trimming: 5 bases; J trimming: 0 bases; junction bases outside the gene matches: 7. CDR3 loop: CSAPGTANSYEQYF. In nucleotides, the CDR3 is TGCAGTGCTCCCGGGACAGCAAACTCCTACGAGCAGTACTTC.